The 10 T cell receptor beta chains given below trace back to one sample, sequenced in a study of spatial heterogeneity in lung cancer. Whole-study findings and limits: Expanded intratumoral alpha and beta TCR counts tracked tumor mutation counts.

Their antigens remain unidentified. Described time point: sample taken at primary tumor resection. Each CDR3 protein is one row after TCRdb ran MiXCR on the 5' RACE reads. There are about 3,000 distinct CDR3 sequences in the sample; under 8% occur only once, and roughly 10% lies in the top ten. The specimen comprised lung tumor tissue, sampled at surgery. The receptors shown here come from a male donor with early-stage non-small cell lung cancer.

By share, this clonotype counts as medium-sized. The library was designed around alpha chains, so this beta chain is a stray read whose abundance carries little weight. The DNA for the CDR3 is TGTGCCACCAGTGATCTTCAGCCGGGACAGGGAGGGGAGACCCAGTACTTC. The encoded protein is CATSDLQPGQGGETQYF. The chain recombines TRBV24-1 with TRBJ2-5; 9 nucleotides match TRBD1. The J segment lost 5 bases and the V segment lost 3 bases, leaving 12 bases of the junction unmatched. The CDR3 has 17 amino acids. The germline gives CDR1 KGHDR, CDR2 SFDVKD.

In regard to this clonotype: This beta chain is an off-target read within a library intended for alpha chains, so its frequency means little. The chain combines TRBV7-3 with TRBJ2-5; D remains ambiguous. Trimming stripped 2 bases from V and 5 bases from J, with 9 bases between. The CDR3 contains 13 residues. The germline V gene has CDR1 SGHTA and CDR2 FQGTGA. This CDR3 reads CASSLGPGETQYF. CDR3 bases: TGTGCCAGCAGCTTAGGCCCTGGGGAGACCCAGTACTTC. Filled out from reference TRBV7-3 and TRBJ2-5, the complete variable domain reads GAGVSQTPSNKVTEKGKYVELRCDPISGHTALYWYRQSLGQGPEFLIYFQGTGAADDSGLPNDRFFAVRPEGSVSTLKIQRTERGDSAVYLCASSLGPGETQYFGPGTRLLVL.

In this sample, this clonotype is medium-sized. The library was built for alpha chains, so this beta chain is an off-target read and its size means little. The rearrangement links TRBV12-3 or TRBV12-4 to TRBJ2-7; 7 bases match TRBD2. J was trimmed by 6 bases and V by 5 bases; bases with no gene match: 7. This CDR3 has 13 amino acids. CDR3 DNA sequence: TGTGCCAGCAGTCCCGGCGGGGGACTCGAGCAGTACTTC. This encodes CASSPGGGLEQYF.

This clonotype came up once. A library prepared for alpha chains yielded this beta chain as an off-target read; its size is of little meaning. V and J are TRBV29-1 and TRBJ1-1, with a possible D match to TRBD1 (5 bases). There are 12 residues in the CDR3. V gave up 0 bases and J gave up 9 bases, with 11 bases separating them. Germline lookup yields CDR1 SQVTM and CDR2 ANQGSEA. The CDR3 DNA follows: TGCAGCGTTGAAGATCTGACAGCTCAAGCTTTCTTT. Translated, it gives CSVEDLTAQAFF.

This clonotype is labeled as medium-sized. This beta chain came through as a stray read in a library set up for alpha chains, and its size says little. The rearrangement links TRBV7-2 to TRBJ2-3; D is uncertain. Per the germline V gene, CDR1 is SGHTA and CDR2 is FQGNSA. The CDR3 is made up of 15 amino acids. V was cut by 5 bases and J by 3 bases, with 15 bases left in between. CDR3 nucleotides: TGTGCCAGCAGCCCATCCCTTGTGCGAACAGATACGCAGTATTTT. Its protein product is CASSPSLVRTDTQYF.

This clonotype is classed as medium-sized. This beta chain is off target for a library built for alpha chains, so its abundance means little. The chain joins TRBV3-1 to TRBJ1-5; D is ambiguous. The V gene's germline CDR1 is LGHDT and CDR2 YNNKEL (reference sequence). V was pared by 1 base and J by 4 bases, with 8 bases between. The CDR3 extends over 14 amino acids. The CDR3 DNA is TGTGCCAGCAGCCAAGCGTCGGGGAATCAGCCCCAGCATTTT. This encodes CASSQASGNQPQHF.

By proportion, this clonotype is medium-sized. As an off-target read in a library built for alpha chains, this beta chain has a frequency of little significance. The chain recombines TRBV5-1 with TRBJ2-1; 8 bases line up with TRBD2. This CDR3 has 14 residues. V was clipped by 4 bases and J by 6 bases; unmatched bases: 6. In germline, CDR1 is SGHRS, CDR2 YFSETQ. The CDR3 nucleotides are TGCGCCAGCAGCGTTAGCGGGGTTATCAATGAGCAGTTCTTC. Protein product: CASSVSGVINEQFF.

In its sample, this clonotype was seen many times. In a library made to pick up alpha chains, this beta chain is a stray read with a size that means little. The CDR3 here is CASSLGTSTDTQYF. For the CDR3, the DNA is TGTGCCAGCAGCTTGGGTACTAGCACAGATACGCAGTATTTT. V and J are TRBV7-2 and TRBJ2-3; D remains unclear. The CDR3 extends over 14 amino acids. Germline CDR1 SGHTA, CDR2 FQGNSA. Trimming removed 3 bases at V and 0 bases at J, with 7 bases between. The entire variable domain, with the rest obtained from reference TRBV7-2 and TRBJ2-3, is as follows: GAGVSQSPSNKVTEKGKDVELRCDPISGHTALYWYRQSLGQGLEFLIYFQGNSAPDKSGLPSDRFSAERTGGSVSTLTIQRTQQEDSAVYLCASSLGTSTDTQYFGPGTRLTVL.

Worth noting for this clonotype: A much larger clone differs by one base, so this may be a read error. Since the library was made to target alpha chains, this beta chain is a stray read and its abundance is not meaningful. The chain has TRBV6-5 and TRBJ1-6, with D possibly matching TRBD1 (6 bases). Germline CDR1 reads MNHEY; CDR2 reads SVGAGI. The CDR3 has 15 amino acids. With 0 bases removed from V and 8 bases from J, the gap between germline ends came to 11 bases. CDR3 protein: CASSYSRTVDSPLHF. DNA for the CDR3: TGTGCCAGCAGTTACTCTAGGACAGTGGATTCACCCCTCCACTTT.

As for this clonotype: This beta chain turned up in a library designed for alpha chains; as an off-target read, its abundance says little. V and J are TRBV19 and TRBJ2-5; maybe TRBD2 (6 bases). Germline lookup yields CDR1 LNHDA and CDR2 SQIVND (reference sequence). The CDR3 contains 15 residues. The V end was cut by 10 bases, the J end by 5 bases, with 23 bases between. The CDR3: CATATGLISGETQYF. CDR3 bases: TGTGCCACAGCTACGGGACTCATCAGTGGGGAGACCCAGTACTTC.